Listed below are T cell receptor beta chains from one sample, sequenced in a study of T cells in Graves' hyperthyroidism and ophthalmopathy. TCRdb re-derived calls from the multiplex PCR reads in MiXCR, one entry per CDR3 protein. Altogether around 700,000 distinct CDR3 sequences are present, approximately 36% being singletons, with the ten largest covering 30% to 40%. What was sequenced was blood. The receptors originated from a woman aged 40-49 years with Graves' hyperthyroidism. Both conserved end residues are part of each CDR3. A D gene is named only where the DNA matches it firmly. The size field is filled for only some rows; it gives once, few, many or a size class.

D gene	clone size	V gene	J gene	CDR3 protein	CDR3 DNA
NA	many	TRBV9	TRBJ1-3	CASSQAPGRGNTIYF	TGTGCCAGCAGCCAAGCTCCAGGGAGAGGAAACACCATATATTTT
NA	few	TRBV10-3	TRBJ2-6	CASSLGRNSGANVLTF	TGTGCCAGCTCACTTGGACGGAACTCTGGGGCCAACGTCCTGACTTTC
NA	NA	TRBV9	TRBJ2-7	CASSGSSIEQYF	TGTGCCAGCAGCGGCTCCTCCATCGAGCAGTACTTC
TRBD1	NA	TRBV7-9	TRBJ1-1	CAGSFQGALDEAFF	TGTGCCGGCAGCTTTCAGGGGGCCCTAGATGAAGCTTTCTTT
NA	NA	TRBV10-2	TRBJ1-1	CASSMGTSTEAFF	TGTGCCAGCAGCATGGGCACGAGCACTGAAGCTTTCTTT
NA	many	TRBV7-2	TRBJ1-2	CASSFAVGTPRLYF	NA
NA	few	TRBV4-3	TRBJ1-2	CASSQDLRISYGYTF	TGCGCCAGCAGCCAAGATTTGAGAATCTCATATGGCTACACCTTC
NA	NA	TRBV5-6	TRBJ1-1	CASRQTGIEYTEAFF	TGTGCCAGCAGACAAACAGGGATCGAGTACACTGAAGCTTTCTTT
NA	NA	TRBV4-3	TRBJ1-1	CASSQVHVGTEAFF	TGCGCCAGCAGCCAGGTCCATGTGGGAACTGAAGCTTTCTTT
TRBD1	few	TRBV7-9	TRBJ1-1	CASSLERTGVVDTEAFF	TGTGCCAGCAGCTTAGAAAGGACAGGGGTTGTGGATACTGAAGCTTTCTTT